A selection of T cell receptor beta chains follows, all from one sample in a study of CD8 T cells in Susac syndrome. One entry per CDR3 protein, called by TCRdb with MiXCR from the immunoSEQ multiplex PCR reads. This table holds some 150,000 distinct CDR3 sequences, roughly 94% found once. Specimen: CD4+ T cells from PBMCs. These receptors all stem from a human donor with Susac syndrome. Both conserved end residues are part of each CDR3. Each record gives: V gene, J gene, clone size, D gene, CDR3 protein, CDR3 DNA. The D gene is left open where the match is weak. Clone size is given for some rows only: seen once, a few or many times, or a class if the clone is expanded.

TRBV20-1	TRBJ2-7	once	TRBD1	CSAAMDRGAYEQYF	TGCAGTGCTGCCATGGACAGGGGTGCCTACGAGCAGTACTTC
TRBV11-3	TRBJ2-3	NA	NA	CASSFGQTPSTDTQYF	TGTGCCAGCAGCTTCGGACAGACTCCCAGCACAGATACGCAGTATTTT
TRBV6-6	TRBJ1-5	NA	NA	CASSYSAGFGQPQHF	TGTGCCAGCAGTTACTCGGCAGGCTTCGGGCAGCCCCAGCATTTT
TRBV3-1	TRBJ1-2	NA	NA	CASSQDSGFYGYTF	TGTGCCAGCAGCCAAGATTCTGGATTCTATGGCTACACCTTC
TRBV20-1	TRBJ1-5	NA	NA	CSARDRGNQPQHF	TGCAGTGCTAGAGACAGGGGCAATCAGCCCCAGCATTTT
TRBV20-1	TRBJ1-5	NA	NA	CSARVQAKGITGNQPQHF	TGCAGTGCTAGGGTACAGGCGAAAGGGATAACGGGCAATCAGCCCCAGCATTTT
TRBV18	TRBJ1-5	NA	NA	CASSPEWSNQPQHF	TGTGCCAGCTCACCGGAGTGGAGCAATCAGCCCCAGCATTTT
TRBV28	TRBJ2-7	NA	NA	CASRSPYEQYF	TGTGCCAGCAGGAGTCCCTACGAGCAGTACTTC
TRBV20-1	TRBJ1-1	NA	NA	CSATPGYTEAFF	TGCAGTGCTACCCCGGGATACACTGAAGCTTTCTTT
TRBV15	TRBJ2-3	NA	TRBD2	CATSRKTSGIGGDTQYF	TGTGCCACCAGCAGAAAGACTAGCGGGATCGGCGGAGATACGCAGTATTTT
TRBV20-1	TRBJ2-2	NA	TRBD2	CSARGRETSGKEPPGELFF	TGCAGTGCTAGAGGAAGGGAGACTAGCGGGAAAGAGCCCCCCGGGGAGCTGTTTTTT
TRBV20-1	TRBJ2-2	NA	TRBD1	CSAVQGPAGELFF	TGCAGTGCTGTACAGGGGCCGGCCGGGGAGCTGTTTTTT
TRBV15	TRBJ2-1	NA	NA	CATSFNRGPQGEQFF	TGTGCCACCAGCTTCAACCGGGGGCCACAAGGTGAGCAGTTCTTC
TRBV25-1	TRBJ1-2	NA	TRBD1	CASRSTGGGYTF	TGTGCCAGCAGATCCACAGGGGGTGGCTACACCTTC
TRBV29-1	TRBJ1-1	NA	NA	CSVDGYSNTEAFF	TGCAGCGTTGACGGATACTCGAACACTGAAGCTTTCTTT
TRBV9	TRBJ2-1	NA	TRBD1	CASSVGGQGLGEQFF	TGTGCCAGCAGCGTAGGGGGACAGGGTTTAGGTGAGCAGTTCTTC
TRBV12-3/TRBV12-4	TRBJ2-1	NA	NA	CASEFRGIHNEQFF	TGTGCCAGCGAGTTTCGGGGTATTCACAATGAGCAGTTCTTC
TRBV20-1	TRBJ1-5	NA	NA	CSARVGRAQPQHF	TGCAGTGCTAGAGTTGGCAGGGCTCAGCCCCAGCATTTT
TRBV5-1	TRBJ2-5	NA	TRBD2	CASSLASGGRETQYF	TGCGCCAGCAGCTTGGCCAGCGGGGGCAGGGAGACCCAGTACTTC
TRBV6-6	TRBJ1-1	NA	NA	CASSHPRDGTEAFF	TGTGCCAGCAGTCACCCAAGGGACGGGACTGAAGCTTTCTTT
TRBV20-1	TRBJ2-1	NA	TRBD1	CSARQGARNEQFF	TGCAGTGCTCGGCAGGGGGCTAGGAATGAGCAGTTCTTC
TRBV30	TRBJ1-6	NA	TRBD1	CAWCTGGGNSPLHF	TGTGCCTGGTGTACAGGGGGAGGAAATTCACCCCTCCACTTT
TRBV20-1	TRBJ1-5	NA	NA	CSARDLTGNQPQHF	TGCAGTGCTAGAGATCTGACAGGCAATCAGCCCCAGCATTTT
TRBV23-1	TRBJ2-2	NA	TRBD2	CASSLGLATNTGELFF	TGCGCCAGCAGTCTGGGACTAGCTACGAACACCGGGGAGCTGTTTTTT
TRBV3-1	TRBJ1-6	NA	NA	CASSQAGRESPLHF	TGTGCCAGCAGCCAAGCAGGGAGGGAATCACCCCTCCACTTT
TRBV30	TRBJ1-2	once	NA	CAWSTWQGASRQYGYTF	TGTGCCTGGAGTACGTGGCAGGGAGCATCACGTCAGTATGGCTACACCTTC
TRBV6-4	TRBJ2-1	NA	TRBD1	CASSEGQGEHNEQFF	TGTGCCAGCAGTGAGGGACAGGGAGAACACAATGAGCAGTTCTTC
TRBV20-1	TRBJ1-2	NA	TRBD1	CSAGGTGGGRHGYTF	TGCAGTGCTGGTGGGACAGGGGGCGGAAGACATGGCTACACCTTC
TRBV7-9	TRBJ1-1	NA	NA	CRAPNTEAFF	TGCCGGGCGCCGAACACTGAAGCTTTCTTT
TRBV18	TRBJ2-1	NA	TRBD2	CASSPLAGTSTYNEQFF	TGTGCCAGCTCACCACTAGCGGGAACCTCGACCTACAATGAGCAGTTCTTC
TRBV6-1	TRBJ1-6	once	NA	CASRTFLTGHNSPLHF	TGTGCCAGCAGAACCTTCTTGACGGGGCATAATTCACCCCTCCACTTT
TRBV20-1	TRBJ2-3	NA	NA	CSARDWAQARRDTQYF	TGCAGTGCTAGAGATTGGGCACAGGCCCGGCGGGATACGCAGTATTTT
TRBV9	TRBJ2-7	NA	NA	CASSASQGIGEQYF	TGTGCCAGCAGCGCCTCTCAGGGGATTGGGGAGCAGTACTTC
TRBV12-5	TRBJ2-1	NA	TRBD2	CASGPITSGPYNEQFF	TGTGCTAGTGGTCCCATTACTAGCGGCCCCTACAATGAGCAGTTCTTC
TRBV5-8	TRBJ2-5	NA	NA	CASSLGAQGRQETQYF	TGTGCCAGCAGCTTGGGGGCACAGGGACGGCAAGAGACCCAGTACTTC
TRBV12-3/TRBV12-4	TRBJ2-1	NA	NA	CASSLGGVSYNEQFF	TGTGCCAGCAGTTTGGGTGGTGTCTCCTACAATGAGCAGTTCTTC
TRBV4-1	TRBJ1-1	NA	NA	CASSQVTANTEAFF	TGCGCCAGCAGCCAAGTAACAGCGAACACTGAAGCTTTCTTT
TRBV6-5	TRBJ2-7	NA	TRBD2	CASSYDGTSGFYEQYF	TGTGCCAGCAGTTACGACGGGACTAGCGGCTTCTACGAGCAGTACTTC
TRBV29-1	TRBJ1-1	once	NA	CSGQLAVHTEAFF	TGCAGCGGCCAACTGGCGGTTCACACTGAAGCTTTCTTT
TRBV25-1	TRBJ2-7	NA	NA	CASSSRDSNSYEQYF	TGTGCCAGCAGCTCCCGGGACTCAAACTCCTACGAGCAGTACTTC
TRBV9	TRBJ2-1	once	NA	CASSASGTRLNEQFF	TGTGCCAGCAGCGCCTCAGGGACGCGGCTCAATGAGCAGTTCTTC
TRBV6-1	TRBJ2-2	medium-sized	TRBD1	CASNPTGVNTGELFF	TGTGCCAGCAACCCGACAGGGGTCAACACCGGGGAGCTGTTTTTT
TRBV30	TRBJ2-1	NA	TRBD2	CAWSPQGGGAYEQFF	TGTGCCTGGAGTCCCCAGGGCGGGGGGGCATATGAGCAGTTCTTC
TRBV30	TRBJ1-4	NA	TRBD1	CAWSPGQGLGEKLFF	TGTGCCTGGAGTCCGGGACAGGGGCTAGGTGAAAAACTGTTTTTT
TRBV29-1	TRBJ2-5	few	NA	CSVEVQTGETQYF	TGCAGCGTTGAAGTACAGACTGGGGAGACCCAGTACTTC
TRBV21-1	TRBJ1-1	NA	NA	CASSKFGWWTEAFF	TGTGCCAGCAGCAAATTCGGGTGGTGGACTGAAGCTTTCTTT
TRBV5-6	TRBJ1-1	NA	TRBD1	CASSSTGAVRGTEAFF	TGTGCCAGCAGCTCCACAGGGGCCGTACGGGGTACTGAAGCTTTCTTT
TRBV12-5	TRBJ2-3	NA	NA	CASGLVVTSSSTDTQYF	TGTGCTAGTGGTTTGGTAGTAACGTCCTCTAGCACAGATACGCAGTATTTT
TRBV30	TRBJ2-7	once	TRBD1	CAWSITGGRGQYF	TGTGCCTGGAGCATTACAGGGGGGCGCGGGCAGTACTTC
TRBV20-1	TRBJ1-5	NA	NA	CSARSDSYNQPQHF	TGCAGTGCTAGATCAGACAGCTATAATCAGCCCCAGCATTTT